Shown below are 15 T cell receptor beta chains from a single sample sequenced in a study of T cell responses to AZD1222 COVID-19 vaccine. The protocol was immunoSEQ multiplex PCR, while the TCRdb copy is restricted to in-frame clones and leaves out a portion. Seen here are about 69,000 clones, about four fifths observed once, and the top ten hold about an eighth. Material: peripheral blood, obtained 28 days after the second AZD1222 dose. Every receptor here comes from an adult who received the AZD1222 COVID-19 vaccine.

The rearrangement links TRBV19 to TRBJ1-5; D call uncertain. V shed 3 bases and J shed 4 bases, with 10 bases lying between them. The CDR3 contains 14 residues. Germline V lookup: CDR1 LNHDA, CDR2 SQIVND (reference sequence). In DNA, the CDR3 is TGTGCCAGTAGTATGGCACAGCCGAATCAGCCCCAGCATTTT. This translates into CASSMAQPNQPQHF. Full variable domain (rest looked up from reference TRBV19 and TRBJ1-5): DGGITQSPKYLFRKEGQNVTLSCEQNLNHDAMYWYRQDPGQGLRLIYYSQIVNDFQKGDIAEGYSVSREKKESFPLTVTSAQKNPTAFYLCASSMAQPNQPQHFGDGTRLSIL.

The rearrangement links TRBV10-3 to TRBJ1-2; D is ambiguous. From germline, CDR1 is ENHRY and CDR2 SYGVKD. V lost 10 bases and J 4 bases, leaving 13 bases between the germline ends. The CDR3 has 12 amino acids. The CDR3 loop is CATSKDPYGYTF. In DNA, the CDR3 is TGTGCCACGTCGAAAGACCCCTATGGCTACACCTTC.

This CDR3 reads CASNPGLNTEAFF. The CDR3 DNA sequence: TGTGCCAGCAACCCGGGACTCAACACTGAAGCTTTCTTT. This chain uses TRBV2 with TRBJ1-1, with D perhaps TRBD1 (5 bases). Trimming removed 7 bases from V and 2 bases from J, with 11 bases in between. This CDR3 comprises 13 residues. Germline V gene data show CDR1 as SNHLY and CDR2 as FYNNEI.

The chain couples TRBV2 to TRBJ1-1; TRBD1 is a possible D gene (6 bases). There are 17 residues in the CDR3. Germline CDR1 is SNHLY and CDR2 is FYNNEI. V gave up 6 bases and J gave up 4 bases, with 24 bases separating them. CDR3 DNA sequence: TGTGCCAGCAGCGCCCTTCCGGGACACCTGAGAGGCACTGAAGCTTTCTTT. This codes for CASSALPGHLRGTEAFF.

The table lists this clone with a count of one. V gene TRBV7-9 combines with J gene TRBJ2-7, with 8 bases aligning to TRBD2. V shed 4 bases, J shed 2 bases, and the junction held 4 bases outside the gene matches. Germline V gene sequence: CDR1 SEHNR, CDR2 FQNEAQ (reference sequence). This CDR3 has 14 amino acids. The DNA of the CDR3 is TGTGCCAGCAGCTGGAGTAGCGGGGCCTACGAGCAGTACTTC. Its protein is CASSWSSGAYEQYF.

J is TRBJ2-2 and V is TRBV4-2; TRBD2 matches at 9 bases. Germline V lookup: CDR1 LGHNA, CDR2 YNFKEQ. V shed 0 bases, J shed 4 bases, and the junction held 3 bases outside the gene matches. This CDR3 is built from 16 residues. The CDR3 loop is CASSQEAGGITGELFF. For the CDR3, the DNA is TGTGCCAGCAGCCAAGAAGCGGGGGGAATCACCGGGGAGCTGTTTTTT.

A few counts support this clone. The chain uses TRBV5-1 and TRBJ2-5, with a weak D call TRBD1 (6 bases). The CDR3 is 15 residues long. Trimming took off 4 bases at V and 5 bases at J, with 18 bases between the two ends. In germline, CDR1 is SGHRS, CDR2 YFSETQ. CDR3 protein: CASSLGTVQGETQYF. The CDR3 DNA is TGCGCCAGCAGCCTAGGGACGGTCCAGGGGGAGACCCAGTACTTC.

The CDR3 spells CASSGSNSGNTIYF. The DNA of the CDR3 is TGTGCCAGCAGCGGGTCCAACTCTGGAAACACCATATATTTT. This chain connects TRBV9 to TRBJ1-3; D not certain. From germline, CDR1 is SGDLS and CDR2 YYNGEE. CDR3 length: 14 amino acids. V was pared by 3 bases and J by 0 bases, with 7 bases between.

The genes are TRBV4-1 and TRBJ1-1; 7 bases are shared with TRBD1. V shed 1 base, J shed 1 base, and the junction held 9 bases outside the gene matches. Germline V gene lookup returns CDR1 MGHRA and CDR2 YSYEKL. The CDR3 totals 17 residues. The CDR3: CASSQVQRGLGNTEAFF. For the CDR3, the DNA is TGCGCCAGCAGCCAAGTGCAAAGGGGGCTGGGGAACACTGAAGCTTTCTTT.

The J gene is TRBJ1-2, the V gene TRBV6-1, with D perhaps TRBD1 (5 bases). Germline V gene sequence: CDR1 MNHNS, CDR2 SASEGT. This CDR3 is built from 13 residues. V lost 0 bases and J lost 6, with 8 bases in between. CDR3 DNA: TGTGCCAGCAGTGAAGCCGAGGGGAATGGCTACACCTTC. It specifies CASSEAEGNGYTF.

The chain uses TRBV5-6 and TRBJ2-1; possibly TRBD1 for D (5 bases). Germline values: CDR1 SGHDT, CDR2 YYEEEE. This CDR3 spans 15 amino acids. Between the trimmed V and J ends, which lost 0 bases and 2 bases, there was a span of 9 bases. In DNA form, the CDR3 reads TGTGCCAGCAGCTTGGGCCAGGGTCCCTACAATGAGCAGTTCTTC. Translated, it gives CASSLGQGPYNEQFF.

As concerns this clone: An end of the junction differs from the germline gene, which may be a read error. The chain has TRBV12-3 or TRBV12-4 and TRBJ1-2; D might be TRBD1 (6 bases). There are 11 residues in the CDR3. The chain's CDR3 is CASSLGQSHSF. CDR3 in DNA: TGTGCCAGCAGTCTTGGACAGAGCCACTCCTTC.

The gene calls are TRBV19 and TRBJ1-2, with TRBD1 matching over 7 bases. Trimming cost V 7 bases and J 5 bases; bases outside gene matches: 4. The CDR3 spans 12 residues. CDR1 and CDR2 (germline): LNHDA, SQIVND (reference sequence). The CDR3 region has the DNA TGTGCCAGTATGAGGGACAGATATGGCTACACCTTC. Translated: CASMRDRYGYTF.

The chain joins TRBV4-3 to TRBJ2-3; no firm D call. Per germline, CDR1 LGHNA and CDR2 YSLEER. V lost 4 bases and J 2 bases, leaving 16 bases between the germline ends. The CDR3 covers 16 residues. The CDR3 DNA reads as TGCGCCAGCAGCCCGATGTATGGTGGTCCCACAGATACGCAGTATTTT. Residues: CASSPMYGGPTDTQYF.

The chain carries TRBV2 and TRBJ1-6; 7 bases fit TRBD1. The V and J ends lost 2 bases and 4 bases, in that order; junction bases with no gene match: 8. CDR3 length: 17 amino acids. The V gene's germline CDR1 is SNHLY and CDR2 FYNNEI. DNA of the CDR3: TGTGCCAGCAGTGAAATGCCAGGGGGAAATTATAATTCACCCCTCCACTTT. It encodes CASSEMPGGNYNSPLHF.